The 8 T cell receptor beta chains below were found in one sample sequenced in a study of blood T cell repertoires in COVID-19. Here immunoSEQ multiplex PCR was the method, and the copy in TCRdb shows in-frame clones only, minus some. This table holds about 130,000 clones, just over 75% found once. The sequenced material came from peripheral blood. These receptor sequences come from a human donor in a cohort sampled during active COVID-19.

The DNA of the CDR3 is TGCGCCAGCAGCCCGCAGGGGGGAGTCTATGGCTACACCTTC. Protein: CASSPQGGVYGYTF. The chain has TRBV4-1 and TRBJ1-2, with 7 nucleotides matching TRBD1. Germline trimming cut 4 bases from V and 4 bases from J; bases unmatched to any gene: 6. The germline V gene encodes CDR1 MGHRA and CDR2 YSYEKL. The CDR3 is 14 amino acids.

This chain joins TRBV7-9 and TRBJ1-6; possibly TRBD1 for D (6 bases). The CDR3 runs to 17 residues. Germline V CDR1 and CDR2: SEHNR, FQNEAQ (reference sequence). Trimming cost V 1 base and J 8 bases, with 18 bases left between them. The CDR3 sequence is CASSLGGGRDTDSPLHF. The CDR3 DNA follows: TGTGCCAGCAGCTTAGGTGGTGGCCGGGACACCGATTCACCCCTCCACTTT.

The V and J genes are TRBV19 and TRBJ2-3, with D unclear. Deletions cut 5 bases from V and 2 bases from J, with 8 bases between. Germline V gene sequence: CDR1 LNHDA, CDR2 SQIVND (reference sequence). CDR3 length equals 13 residues. DNA of the CDR3: TGTGCCAGTAGTTGGAGCCACACAGATACGCAGTATTTT. Encoded protein: CASSWSHTDTQYF. Filled out from reference TRBV19 and TRBJ2-3, the complete variable domain reads DGGITQSPKYLFRKEGQNVTLSCEQNLNHDAMYWYRQDPGQGLRLIYYSQIVNDFQKGDIAEGYSVSREKKESFPLTVTSAQKNPTAFYLCASSWSHTDTQYFGPGTRLTVL.

The V gene is TRBV7-6, the J gene TRBJ2-3; D is uncertain. V was shortened by 2 bases and J by 2 bases, with 11 bases between the two germline ends. CDR1 is SGHVS and CDR2 is FNYEAQ in the germline V gene. This CDR3 is 15 amino acids long. The CDR3 DNA reads TGTGCCAGCAGCTTAACAGACCAGGTCACAGATACGCAGTATTTT. This codes for CASSLTDQVTDTQYF.

The chain has TRBV24-1 and TRBJ2-7, with a possible D match to TRBD1 (6 bases). Per the germline V gene, CDR1 is KGHDR and CDR2 is SFDVKD. V lost 4 bases, J lost 1 base, and 13 bases lay in between. This CDR3 comprises 15 residues. The CDR3 nucleotides read TGTGCCACCAGTGACACAGGGTATGGGTCCTACGAGCAGTACTTC. It is translated as CATSDTGYGSYEQYF.

V usage is TRBV6-5 and J usage is TRBJ1-1; D is uncertain. Per the germline V gene, CDR1 is MNHEY and CDR2 is SVGAGI. The CDR3 is 15 residues long. Trimming removed 6 bases at V and 0 bases at J, with 14 bases between. The CDR3 reads CASRVTSGMNTEAFF. The CDR3 nucleotides are TGTGCCAGCAGGGTAACCTCCGGGATGAACACTGAAGCTTTCTTT.

This chain links TRBV19 with TRBJ2-6, with D maybe TRBD1 (6 bases). The CDR3 loop spans 15 amino acids. Trimming removed 5 bases at V and 4 bases at J, with 12 bases between. Germline CDR1 reads LNHDA; CDR2 reads SQIVND (reference sequence). CDR3 in amino acids: CASSPGTSGANVLTF. Written as DNA, the CDR3 is TGTGCCAGTAGTCCTGGGACATCCGGGGCCAACGTCCTGACTTTC.

The chain uses TRBV9 and TRBJ2-5; D possibly corresponds to TRBD2 (5 bases). Germline V gene sequence: CDR1 SGDLS, CDR2 YYNGEE. This CDR3 comprises 17 residues. Trimming pared 4 bases from V and 5 bases from J, leaving 24 bases between. CDR3 loop: CASSSPKHMSGWETQYF. CDR3 bases: TGTGCCAGCAGCTCTCCCAAACACATGTCGGGGTGGGAGACCCAGTACTTC.